Each of the 17 T cell receptor beta chains below was sequenced from the same sample in a study of siplizumab effects on memory and regulatory T cells. Sequencing was performed with immunoSEQ multiplex PCR; in TCRdb, only in-frame clones are kept and a portion is missing. The top ten hold 1.3% of the sample, which has 75,000 to 100,000 clones, roughly 94% seen once. Input material: non-Treg CD4+ T cells sorted from blood. These receptors were obtained from a human donor in good health.

J is TRBJ2-7 and V is TRBV4-2; 8 bases line up with TRBD1. The CDR3 covers 14 residues. The germline gives CDR1 LGHNA, CDR2 YNFKEQ. V shed 3 bases, J shed 6 bases, and the junction held 7 bases outside the gene matches. The CDR3 region is CASSHDWTGIEQYF. The CDR3, as DNA: TGTGCCAGCAGCCACGATTGGACAGGGATCGAGCAGTACTTC.

The CDR3 sequence is CASSEGQGARSTDTQYF. The CDR3 bases are TGTGCCAGCAGTGAGGGACAGGGGGCTCGGAGCACAGATACGCAGTATTTT. The rearrangement links TRBV2 to TRBJ2-3, with 12 bases aligning to TRBD1. Germline CDR1 SNHLY, CDR2 FYNNEI. The trim removed 3 bases at V and 0 bases at J, leaving 4 bases unmatched. The CDR3 spans 17 residues.

This rearrangement joins TRBV28 to TRBJ1-5, with 7 positions matching TRBD1. The germline CDR1 and CDR2 sequences are MDHEN and SYDVKM. V lost 5 bases and J lost 5; bases outside the gene matches: 12. The CDR3 consists of 16 residues. This chain's CDR3 is CASSGYLTGNYQPQHF. CDR3 in DNA: TGTGCCAGCAGTGGATATTTGACAGGGAATTATCAGCCCCAGCATTTT. Drawing the rest from reference TRBV28 and TRBJ1-5, the complete variable domain is DVKVTQSSRYLVKRTGEKVFLECVQDMDHENMFWYRQDPGLGLRLIYFSYDVKMKEKGDIPEGYSVSREKKERFSLILESASTNQTSMYLCASSGYLTGNYQPQHFGDGTRLSIL.

The chain couples TRBV5-1 to TRBJ1-1; D gene ambiguous. The CDR3 sequence is 15 residues long. Deletions cut 3 bases from V and 1 base from J, with 13 bases between. CDR1 and CDR2 from the germline V gene are SGHRS and YFSETQ. The chain's CDR3 is CASSSETWANTEAFF. CDR3 bases: TGCGCCAGCAGCTCCGAAACTTGGGCGAACACTGAAGCTTTCTTT.

The chain recombines TRBV6-5 with TRBJ1-3; D is ambiguous. The length of the CDR3 is 13 residues. Germline-derived CDR1 and CDR2 are MNHEY and SVGAGI. Deletions cut 8 bases from V and 1 base from J, with 9 bases between. The CDR3 is CASGRWSGNTIYF. Here the CDR3 DNA reads TGTGCCAGCGGCCGATGGTCTGGAAACACCATATATTTT.

The rearrangement links TRBV19 to TRBJ2-7, with 8 bases lining up with TRBD1. CDR1 LNHDA and CDR2 SQIVND come from the germline V gene (reference sequence). CDR3 length: 14 residues. The V gene end was trimmed by 0 bases and the J gene end by 7 bases; junction bases not matched to a gene: 5. CDR3 bases: TGTGCCAGTAGTATAGACAGGGGGCGATCGGAGCAGTACTTC. Translation gives CASSIDRGRSEQYF.

This clone occurred once. The chain carries TRBV7-2 and TRBJ1-2, with D perhaps TRBD1 (5 bases). The CDR3 sequence is 16 residues long. V was trimmed by 0 bases and J by 5 bases, leaving 16 bases between them. Germline loops: CDR1 SGHTA, CDR2 FQGNSA. CDR3 DNA: TGTGCCAGCAGCTTAGCGCTCAGTGTAGGGACGTATGGCTACACCTTC. Translated: CASSLALSVGTYGYTF. The full variable domain, completed using reference TRBV7-2 and TRBJ1-2, is GAGVSQSPSNKVTEKGKDVELRCDPISGHTALYWYRQSLGQGLEFLIYFQGNSAPDKSGLPSDRFSAERTGGSVSTLTIQRTQQEDSAVYLCASSLALSVGTYGYTFGSGTRLTVV.

This chain joins TRBV10-3 and TRBJ2-5; possibly TRBD2 for D (6 bases). The CDR3 extends over 14 amino acids. Trimming stripped 1 base from V and 5 bases from J, with 11 bases between. Per germline, CDR1 ENHRY and CDR2 SYGVKD. This CDR3 reads CAISEYGGEETQYF. In DNA, the CDR3 is TGTGCCATCAGTGAGTATGGAGGGGAGGAGACCCAGTACTTC.

The chain couples TRBV19 to TRBJ2-1, with 11 bases aligning to TRBD2. The CDR3 contains 15 residues. The V and J ends lost 3 bases and 5 bases, in that order; junction bases with no gene match: 3. Germline lookup yields CDR1 LNHDA and CDR2 SQIVND (reference sequence). The CDR3 sequence is CASSILAGGNNEQFF. CDR3 DNA sequence: TGTGCCAGTAGTATCCTAGCGGGAGGAAACAATGAGCAGTTCTTC.

This clone has only one observation. The chain has TRBV18 and TRBJ2-5; D remains unclear. The V gene's germline CDR1 is KGHSH and CDR2 LQKENI. This CDR3 contains 15 residues. The V and J ends lost 1 base and 1 base respectively, with 10 bases between them. The CDR3 reads CASSPQIRTQETQYF. CDR3 in DNA: TGTGCCAGCTCACCACAAATAAGGACCCAAGAGACCCAGTACTTC. Full variable domain (missing parts from reference TRBV18 and TRBJ2-5): NAGVMQNPRHLVRRRGQEARLRCSPMKGHSHVYWYRQLPEEGLKFMVYLQKENIIDESGMPKERFSAEFPKEGPSILRIQQVVRGDSAAYFCASSPQIRTQETQYFGPGTRLLVL.

The chain carries TRBV15 and TRBJ2-3; no firm D call. This CDR3 region has 12 residues. Germline V gene data show CDR1 as LNHNV and CDR2 as YYDKDF (reference sequence). V dropped 8 bases and J dropped 2 bases, with 8 bases sitting between them. CDR3 sequence: CATGPFTDTQYF. For the CDR3, the DNA is TGTGCCACCGGACCCTTCACAGATACGCAGTATTTT.

The chain carries TRBV4-2 and TRBJ1-4; no firm D call. This CDR3 is built from 16 residues. Germline CDR1 reads LGHNA; CDR2 reads YNFKEQ. V shed 3 bases and J shed 5 bases, with 16 bases lying between them. CDR3 DNA sequence: TGTGCCAGCAGCCACGGCGCCGGGTCTCAAAATGAAAAACTGTTTTTT. Translating it yields CASSHGAGSQNEKLFF.

V is TRBV7-3 and J is TRBJ1-5; D uncertain. The CDR3 is 13 amino acids. The V gene lost 3 bases and the J gene lost 1 base, with 4 bases spanning the gap. In germline, CDR1 is SGHTA, CDR2 FQGTGA. CDR3 nucleotides: TGTGCCAGCAGCTTGGACAGCAATCAGCCCCAGCATTTT. Its translation: CASSLDSNQPQHF.

The CDR3 DNA is TGTGCCAGCAGCTTTGGGGGGATTGGCCGGGAGGGAGACGAGCAGTACTTC. Protein sequence: CASSFGGIGREGDEQYF. V usage is TRBV5-4 and J usage is TRBJ2-7; 8 bases align to TRBD2. J was trimmed by 5 bases and V by 2 bases; bases with no gene match: 15. The germline V gene encodes CDR1 SGHNT and CDR2 YYREEE (reference sequence). CDR3 length equals 17 residues.

This chain links TRBV6-5 with TRBJ2-3; D may be TRBD2 (5 bases). The CDR3 consists of 14 residues. Trimming shortened V by 7 bases and J by 2 bases, and 13 bases separated the two germline ends. Germline CDR1 reads MNHEY; CDR2 reads SVGAGI. The CDR3 DNA is TGTGCCAGCAAAGACCTAGCCTCCACAGATACGCAGTATTTT. Translated, it gives CASKDLASTDTQYF.

This chain connects TRBV6-1 to TRBJ2-1; 11 positions agree with TRBD2. The germline gives CDR1 MNHNS, CDR2 SASEGT. V lost 8 bases and J lost 5; bases outside the gene matches: 8. The CDR3 has 15 residues. CDR3 DNA sequence: TGTGCCAGCGCCCCCGGGACTAGCGGACACAATGAGCAGTTCTTC. The encoded protein is CASAPGTSGHNEQFF.

This chain joins TRBV7-9 and TRBJ2-1; D possibly corresponds to TRBD2 (6 bases). Trimming left V 4 bases short and J 14 bases short, with 15 bases between. The CDR3 sequence is 12 residues long. The V gene's germline CDR1 is SEHNR and CDR2 FQNEAQ (reference sequence). The CDR3 loop reads CASSSLRGSEFF. CDR3 in DNA: TGTGCCAGCAGCTCCCTACGGGGGTCGGAGTTCTTC. The whole variable domain, remainder taken from reference TRBV7-9 and TRBJ2-1, is DTGVSQNPRHKITKRGQNVTFRCDPISEHNRLYWYRQTLGQGPEFLTYFQNEAQLEKSRLLSDRFSAERPKGSFSTLEIQRTEQGDSAMYLCASSSLRGSEFFGPGTRLTVL.